These 29 T cell receptor beta chains were sequenced from one sample in a study of cytomegalovirus exposure and HLA in healthy donors. 13 Jbeta primers and 60 Vbeta primers were used for the PCR. This table comes from immunoSEQ multiplex PCR, and its TCRdb copy is limited to in-frame clones, with some not included. The sample lists over 150,000 clones; roughly 80% were seen once. Sequencing was carried out using PBMCs. The receptors here all came from a woman between 50 and 59 years old in good health and CMV-seronegative.

V and J are TRBV15 and TRBJ2-7; unclear D gene. Deletions cut 4 bases from V and 4 bases from J, with 11 bases between. The V gene's germline CDR1 is LNHNV and CDR2 YYDKDF (reference sequence). The CDR3 is made up of 13 amino acids. CDR3 sequence: CATSTRPAYEQYF. CDR3 DNA: TGTGCCACCAGCACCCGTCCAGCGTACGAGCAGTACTTC.

CDR3 amino acids: CASSREYGYTF. The CDR3 DNA reads as TGTGCCAGCAGCAGAGAATATGGCTACACCTTC. The gene calls are TRBV7-2 and TRBJ1-2, with D unclear. V shed 5 bases and J shed 5 bases, with 6 bases lying between them. Germline V gives CDR1 SGHTA, CDR2 FQGNSA. There are 11 residues in the CDR3.

The genes are TRBV4-3 and TRBJ1-6, with D possibly matching TRBD1 (6 bases). CDR1 is LGHNA and CDR2 is YSLEER in the germline V gene. Trimming removed 4 bases at V and 10 bases at J, with 14 bases between. This CDR3 has 14 amino acids. CDR3 loop: CASSPGRGYSPLHF. CDR3 nucleotides: TGCGCCAGCAGCCCCGGGAGGGGGTACTCACCCCTCCACTTT.

This sequence joins TRBV29-1 and TRBJ1-1, with a possible D match to TRBD1 (5 bases). The CDR3 has 14 residues. The germline CDR1 and CDR2 sequences are SQVTM and ANQGSEA. Between the trimmed V and J ends, which lost 3 bases and 4 bases, there was a span of 15 bases. CDR3 bases: TGCAGCGTTGATGGTTCAGGGATGGGCACTGAAGCTTTCTTT. Translating gives CSVDGSGMGTEAFF.

The V call is TRBV28, the J call TRBJ1-6; D is perhaps TRBD1 (6 bases). Germline loops: CDR1 MDHEN, CDR2 SYDVKM. Deletions cut 8 bases from V and 9 bases from J, with 20 bases between. The CDR3 is made up of 15 amino acids. The CDR3 sequence is CASSLIGQFGSPLHF. Here the CDR3 DNA reads TGTGCCAGCTCTCTCATAGGACAGTTTGGTTCACCCCTCCACTTT.

This rearrangement joins TRBV7-9 to TRBJ1-2; 10 nucleotides line up with TRBD1. Germline V gene data show CDR1 as SEHNR and CDR2 as FQNEAQ (reference sequence). J gave up 0 bases and V 0 bases, and 7 bases lay outside the gene matches. This CDR3 spans 18 amino acids. The CDR3 here is CASSLARDRGLANYGYTF. The CDR3 nucleotides read TGTGCCAGCAGCTTAGCGCGGGACAGGGGATTAGCTAACTATGGCTACACCTTC.

The gene calls are TRBV27 and TRBJ1-5; 9 bases line up with TRBD1. CDR1 is MNHEY and CDR2 is SMNVEV in the germline V gene (reference sequence). V lost 3 bases to trimming and J lost 0 bases; unmatched junction nucleotides: 6. CDR3 size: 17 residues. DNA for the CDR3: TGTGCCAGCAGTTTCATCGGGACAGGGCTTAGCAATCAGCCCCAGCATTTT. Encoded protein: CASSFIGTGLSNQPQHF.

The chain is built from TRBV7-3 and TRBJ1-2; D perhaps matches TRBD1 (6 bases). The V end lost 3 bases, the J end lost 2 bases, and 7 bases lay between the germline ends. The germline V gene encodes CDR1 SGHTA and CDR2 FQGTGA. The CDR3 covers 13 residues. This CDR3 is CASSFTGNYGYTF. The DNA of the CDR3 is TGTGCCAGCAGCTTCACAGGGAACTATGGCTACACCTTC.

CDR3 in DNA: TGTGCCAGCAGCTTAGTCCCTAGCGGCCCTGAGCAGTTCTTC. This translates into CASSLVPSGPEQFF. This chain joins TRBV11-3 and TRBJ2-1; 7 bases map to TRBD2. Trimming took 1 base from V and 9 from J; bases not matched to a gene: 6. The germline V gene has CDR1 SGHNT and CDR2 YENEEA. The CDR3 is made up of 14 amino acids.

The J gene is TRBJ1-4, the V gene TRBV14, with TRBD1 matching 8 bases. The CDR3 covers 16 residues. CDR1 is SGHDN and CDR2 is FVKESK in the germline V gene. Trimming removed 2 bases from V and 0 bases from J; junction bases left unmatched: 2. The CDR3 DNA is TGTGCCAGCAGCCAACCGACAGGGGCAACTAATGAAAAACTGTTTTTT. Residues: CASSQPTGATNEKLFF.

This clone showed up just a few times. The chain links TRBV6-5 to TRBJ2-5; possibly TRBD2 for D (5 bases). Germline-derived CDR1 and CDR2 are MNHEY and SVGAGI. Trimming removed 7 bases from V and 4 bases from J, with 13 bases in between. The CDR3 loop spans 13 amino acids. The CDR3, as DNA: TGTGCCAGCACTCTTCCGGGGAGAGAGACCCAGTACTTC. Its protein product is CASTLPGRETQYF.

This clone was observed a few times. The gene calls are TRBV6-5 and TRBJ2-2, with D perhaps matching TRBD2 (6 bases). This CDR3 region has 15 residues. V was cut by 8 bases and J by 0 bases, with 13 bases left in between. The germline V gene encodes CDR1 MNHEY and CDR2 SVGAGI. CDR3 residues: CASGGGGANTGELFF. The CDR3 nucleotides read TGTGCCAGCGGAGGCGGAGGGGCGAACACCGGGGAGCTGTTTTTT.

This chain joins TRBV5-1 and TRBJ1-1; 9 bases fit TRBD1. Germline-derived CDR1 and CDR2 are SGHRS and YFSETQ. J was trimmed by 10 bases and V by 4 bases; bases with no gene match: 14. The CDR3 totals 15 residues. In DNA, the CDR3 is TGCGCCAGCAGCCCGGCCGCCCGGGACAGGGTTTTAGCTTTCTTT. Its protein product is CASSPAARDRVLAFF.

This chain joins TRBV30 and TRBJ2-7; D possibly corresponds to TRBD1 (5 bases). The CDR3 runs 14 residues. CDR1 is GTSNPN and CDR2 is SVGIG in the germline V gene (reference sequence). Trimming pared 2 bases from V and 0 bases from J, leaving 11 bases between. The CDR3 is CAWSFTGVSYEQYF. The DNA for the CDR3 is TGTGCCTGGAGTTTCACAGGTGTCTCCTACGAGCAGTACTTC.

This clone was observed once. The chain combines TRBV11-2 with TRBJ1-1; TRBD1 aligns across 7 bases. Looked up from germline, CDR1 is SGHAT and CDR2 is FQNNGV. The CDR3 consists of 14 residues. Trimming took 5 bases from V and 9 from J; bases not matched to a gene: 12. CDR3 DNA: TGTGCCAGCAGCCCCCATGAACAGGGGTCAAAAGCTTTCTTT. This sequence encodes CASSPHEQGSKAFF.

J is TRBJ1-1 and V is TRBV5-1, with D perhaps matching TRBD1 (6 bases). The V and J ends lost 6 bases and 4 bases respectively, with 7 bases between them. The germline gives CDR1 SGHRS, CDR2 YFSETQ. The CDR3 totals 11 residues. The CDR3: CASIQGTEAFF. The CDR3 DNA is TGCGCCAGCATACAGGGCACTGAAGCTTTCTTT.

This chain links TRBV2 with TRBJ2-5; TRBD2 might be the D (6 bases). The CDR3 has 13 residues. Germline V lookup: CDR1 SNHLY, CDR2 FYNNEI. The V end was cut by 5 bases, the J end by 2 bases, with 9 bases between. CDR3 sequence (DNA): TGTGCCAGCAGTCAGGAGGGACAAGAGACCCAGTACTTC. Its protein product is CASSQEGQETQYF.

V and J are TRBV29-1 and TRBJ2-2; the match to TRBD1 covers 7 bases. The CDR3 consists of 15 residues. Germline loops: CDR1 SQVTM, CDR2 ANQGSEA. Trimming took 7 bases from V and 1 from J; bases not matched to a gene: 9. The DNA of the CDR3 is TGCAGCGCCCAACGGGACAGCCAGAACACCGGGGAGCTGTTTTTT. Protein: CSAQRDSQNTGELFF.

This chain joins TRBV10-2 and TRBJ1-6, with D possibly TRBD1 on 5 matching bases. The germline V gene encodes CDR1 WSHSY and CDR2 SAAADI. V lost 4 bases to trimming and J lost 10 bases, with 11 bases between them. The length of the CDR3 is 13 residues. This CDR3 reads CASSGWGVSPLHF. DNA for the CDR3: TGCGCCAGCAGTGGGTGGGGGGTCTCACCCCTCCACTTT.

This chain joins TRBV7-2 and TRBJ1-2; no definite D call. The CDR3 consists of 12 residues. CDR1 SGHTA and CDR2 FQGNSA come from the germline V gene. V lost 0 bases and J lost 13, with 12 bases in between. The CDR3 nucleotides are TGTGCCAGCAGCTTAGCTCACGGGGTGGGCACCTTC. Amino acids: CASSLAHGVGTF.

V gene TRBV4-3 combines with J gene TRBJ2-7, with a possible D match to TRBD1 (5 bases). The ends were cut back, 4 bases at V and 4 bases at J, with 17 bases in the middle. CDR3 length: 15 residues. Germline V CDR1 and CDR2: LGHNA, YSLEER. The CDR3 DNA follows: TGCGCCAGCAGCCGGAGACAGCAATCATTATACGAGCAGTACTTC. Its translation is CASSRRQQSLYEQYF.

The chain employs TRBV10-3 and TRBJ1-2; D is possibly TRBD1 (5 bases). This CDR3 region has 16 residues. V was shortened by 2 bases and J by 0 bases, with 13 bases between the two germline ends. CDR1 and CDR2 (germline): ENHRY, SYGVKD. The CDR3 loop is CAISEPDPGTNYGYTF. The CDR3 DNA reads TGTGCCATCAGTGAGCCCGACCCAGGGACTAACTATGGCTACACCTTC.

The gene calls are TRBV5-5 and TRBJ2-2, with 7 positions matching TRBD2. The CDR3 has 15 amino acids. V was pared by 1 base and J by 3 bases, with 3 bases of the junction left unmatched. The germline CDR1 and CDR2 sequences are SGHKS and YYEKEE (reference sequence). The CDR3 DNA sequence: TGTGCCAGCAGCTTGTGGGGGGGGGACACCGGGGAGCTGTTTTTT. It encodes CASSLWGGDTGELFF.

The chain joins TRBV27 to TRBJ1-2; 10 bases are a match to TRBD1. The J segment lost 0 bases and the V segment lost 0 bases, leaving 7 bases of the junction unmatched. Germline CDR1 MNHEY, CDR2 SMNVEV (reference sequence). CDR3 length: 18 residues. CDR3 amino acids: CASSLSLGTGASNYGYTF. In nucleotides, the CDR3 is TGTGCCAGCAGTTTATCGTTAGGGACAGGGGCCTCTAACTATGGCTACACCTTC.

The rearrangement uses TRBV10-1 and TRBJ2-7, with 9 bases aligning to TRBD1. V dropped 5 bases and J dropped 0; count of bases not matched to a gene: 2. CDR1 WNHNN and CDR2 SYGVQD come from the germline V gene (reference sequence). The CDR3 spans 14 residues. The CDR3 DNA reads TGCGCCAGCAGTAAGACAGGGGGCTCCTACGAGCAGTACTTC. Translated: CASSKTGGSYEQYF.

The genes are TRBV19 and TRBJ1-1, with 9 nucleotides matching TRBD1. The CDR3 is 22 residues long. Per the germline V gene, CDR1 is LNHDA and CDR2 is SQIVND (reference sequence). V gave up 4 bases and J gave up 3 bases; unmatched junction bases: 27. In DNA form, the CDR3 reads TGTGCCAGTAGTAGAGGGTCCCTTACTTTTGACAGGGGGTTTGCCGGGGACACTGAAGCTTTCTTT. This codes for CASSRGSLTFDRGFAGDTEAFF.

This clone was counted only a few times. The CDR3 coding sequence is TGTGCCAGCAGCTTGGGGGGCGAGAGCACTGAAGCTTTCTTT. Its translation is CASSLGGESTEAFF. The chain is built from TRBV5-6 and TRBJ1-1, with D possibly being TRBD1 (5 bases). There are 14 residues in the CDR3. CDR1 is SGHDT, CDR2 YYEEEE, per germline. Between the trimmed V and J ends, which lost 0 bases and 4 bases, there was a span of 10 bases.

This rearrangement joins TRBV9 to TRBJ2-3, with D maybe TRBD2 (5 bases). V gave up 2 bases and J gave up 1 base, with 17 bases separating them. CDR3 size: 17 residues. CDR1 SGDLS and CDR2 YYNGEE come from the germline V gene. Here the CDR3 reads CASSVSSGVAGTDTQYF. The CDR3 DNA reads as TGTGCCAGCAGCGTTTCATCCGGGGTTGCAGGCACAGATACGCAGTATTTT.

This clone was observed a few times. This sequence joins TRBV7-2 and TRBJ2-7; D is uncertain. Germline V gene lookup returns CDR1 SGHTA and CDR2 FQGNSA. The CDR3 totals 13 residues. Trimming shortened V by 5 bases and J by 6 bases, and 14 bases separated the two germline ends. For the CDR3, the DNA is TGTGCCAGCAGCGTTGAGGTGATAGGCGAGCAGTACTTC. This gives the protein CASSVEVIGEQYF.